The clone carrying this TCR beta chain was counted a single time. These data are taken from a study of blood T cell repertoires in COVID-19. This table comes from immunoSEQ multiplex PCR, and its TCRdb copy is limited to in-frame clones, with some not included. The data contain some 340,000 clones, more than 90% of them singletons. Looked up from germline, CDR1 is SGHDT and CDR2 is YYEEEE. V was clipped by 1 base and J by 7 bases, with 5 bases between them. The CDR3 runs 11 residues. The rearrangement uses TRBV5-6 and TRBJ1-2; D may be TRBD1 (5 bases). This TCR derives from a woman aged 25 to 39 who had been exposed to COVID-19. The sequenced material came from PBMCs or T cells enriched from blood (not recorded which). The DNA of the CDR3 is TGTGCCAGCAGCTTGCAGGGTGGCTACACCTTC. It is translated as CASSLQGGYTF.